This T cell receptor (beta chain) comes out of a study of post-analysis software for immune sequencing data. Looking at the study overall: Secondary progressive, relapsing-remitting and progressive-relapsing multiple sclerosis were among the included disease courses.

The study, taken as a whole, reports: F measure grouped same-batch samples tightly together. Five or six TRBV segments, TRBV5-6, TRBV5-1 and TRBV20-1 among them, were found more frequent in patients than controls.

This CDR3 region has 13 residues. CDR1 and CDR2 (germline): DFQATT, SNEGSKA (reference sequence). Trimming took off 0 bases at V and 8 bases at J, with 11 bases between the two ends. On this clonotype: The antigen is not known.

Built from TCR beta cDNA, the libraries had unique molecular identifiers in them. About 500,000 cDNA molecules were obtained per 1 to 10 million input T cells. One entry per CDR3 protein results from TCRdb running MiXCR on the PCR reads. The repertoire holds approximately 570,000 distinct CDR3 sequences, with 44% as singletons. The TCR comes from a girl aged 5 to 17 with multiple sclerosis. Sequenced material: blood. The chain recombines TRBV20-1 with TRBJ2-1, with D maybe TRBD2 (5 bases). In DNA form, the CDR3 reads TGCAGTGCTAGAGATCTGGGAGCCTATGAGCAGTTCTTC. It specifies CSARDLGAYEQFF.